The rows below give T cell receptor beta chains drawn from one sample of a study of OX40 agonist ivuxolimab in advanced cancers. Method: immunoSEQ multiplex PCR; TCRdb's copy keeps in-frame clones and lacks some. The data hold over 55,000 clones, with 65% to 90% observed a single time. The starting material was CD4+ or CD8+ T cells sorted from blood, obtained in a trial of the OX40 agonist ivuxolimab. These receptors all stem from an adult with an advanced solid tumor such as melanoma, head and neck, liver or kidney cancer. Each CDR3 is given with its conserved first and last residue. The order of the fields is D gene, J gene, V gene, CDR3 DNA, CDR3 protein. D genes are given only for firm matches.

- | TRBJ2-2 | TRBV28 | TGTGCCAGCAGTCCGACAGGGAACACCGGGGAGCTGTTTTTT | CASSPTGNTGELFF
- | TRBJ2-5 | TRBV9 | TGTGCCAGCAGCGTAGAAGGACGGGGAGAGACCCAGTACTTC | CASSVEGRGETQYF
TRBD1 | TRBJ1-4 | TRBV19 | TGTGCCAGTACCCCCTTACAGGGGCAGGGTGAAAAACTGTTTTTT | CASTPLQGQGEKLFF
- | TRBJ2-3 | TRBV30 | TGTGCCTGGAGTGTTCCCACAGATACGCAGTATTTT | CAWSVPTDTQYF
- | TRBJ2-5 | TRBV11-2 | TGTGCCAGCAGCTTGGGGGGCCGGGGGGAGACCCAGTACTTC | CASSLGGRGETQYF
- | TRBJ2-4 | TRBV7-2 | TGTGCCAGCAGCTTGGCCGGGACTTCCATGTACTTC | CASSLAGTSMYF
TRBD1 | TRBJ2-2 | TRBV19 | TGTGCCAGTAGCCGGACAGGGAGCAGCGGGGAGCTGTTTTTT | CASSRTGSSGELFF
- | TRBJ1-1 | TRBV15 | TGTGCCACCAGCAATAGGATGGGGAACACTGAAGCTTTCTTT | CATSNRMGNTEAFF
- | TRBJ1-1 | TRBV6-5 | TGTGCCAGCAAGGGGGGCTCTGAAGCTTTCTTT | CASKGGSEAFF
TRBD1 | TRBJ2-6 | TRBV9 | TGTGCCAGCACGCAGGGGGCGCTGGGGGCCAACGTCCTGACTTTC | CASTQGALGANVLTF